This TCR beta chain was recovered during a study of CD8 T cells in ankylosing spondylitis. Study-level results: Reportedly, matched ankylosing spondylitis synovial fluid was significantly enriched for disease-linked clones. In the blood and synovial fluid of reactive arthritis, some motif variants had been previously reported. A motif in TCR beta, a set of roughly eight highly homologous variants, appeared characteristic of ankylosing spondylitis blood. CD8+ by phenotype, disease-linked clones were relatively rare in peripheral blood.

A quantitative 5'-RACE method, one with molecular barcodes, was used to make TCR beta libraries. TCRdb recomputed calls from the 5' RACE reads with MiXCR, one row per CDR3 protein. Of about 450,000 distinct CDR3 sequences listed, roughly 26% are singletons. Germline V gives CDR1 DFQATT, CDR2 SNEGSKA (reference sequence). The length of the CDR3 is 13 residues. V lost 7 bases and J lost 3, with 16 bases in between. Points on this clonotype: The target antigen is unknown.

This receptor was obtained from a male donor with ankylosing spondylitis. Specimen: blood, either unsorted or a sorted T cell fraction (not recorded which). V and J are TRBV20-1 and TRBJ2-7, with TRBD1 as a possible D gene (6 bases). CDR3 region: CSVTGIANYEQYF. As DNA, the CDR3 is TGCAGTGTCACAGGGATTGCTAACTACGAGCAGTACTTC.